This is a list of T cell receptor beta chains from one sample in a study of shared clonotypes between healthy human individuals. Sequenced by immunoSEQ multiplex PCR; TCRdb stores in-frame clones only, minus some. The sample has roughly 850,000 clones, roughly 96% seen once. Sequencing was carried out using naive CD8+ T cells sorted from blood. The receptors were gathered from a man aged 30-40 years in good health. The CDR3 runs from the conserved cysteine through the conserved F or W. D genes are given only for firm matches. Expanded clones get a size class; other rows say once, few or many, or leave the size out.

j_gene,v_gene,d_gene,abundance,CDR3aa,CDR3nt
TRBJ1-2,TRBV9,.,once,CASRTHYGYTF,TGTGCCAGTCGGACCCACTATGGCTACACCTTC
TRBJ2-7,TRBV9,.,.,CASSVGGLSTYEQYF,TGTGCCAGCAGTGTGGGGGGACTCAGTACCTACGAGCAGTACTTC
TRBJ2-3,TRBV7-8,.,.,CASSLGGRPRGTDTQYF,TGTGCCAGCAGCTTAGGTGGCCGACCGCGCGGCACAGATACGCAGTATTTT
TRBJ2-1,TRBV5-5,.,few,CASNSSGNEQFF,TGTGCCAGCAACTCCAGCGGGAATGAGCAGTTCTTC
TRBJ2-7,TRBV4-1,.,.,CASSAPGASYEQYF,TGCGCCAGCAGCGCCCCGGGCGCGTCCTACGAGCAGTACTTC
TRBJ2-7,TRBV28,.,.,CATAKTASYEQYF,TGTGCCACCGCAAAAACAGCCTCCTACGAGCAGTACTTC
TRBJ2-4,TRBV5-1,TRBD1,.,CASTKSQGAVIQYF,TGCGCCAGCACCAAAAGTCAGGGGGCGGTCATTCAGTACTTC
TRBJ1-1,TRBV7-2,TRBD1,once,CASSRTGDWTEAFF,TGTGCCAGCAGTCGAACAGGGGATTGGACTGAAGCTTTCTTT
TRBJ2-5,TRBV11-2,.,.,CASSLVLDIRYQETQYF,TGTGCCAGCAGCCTTGTACTCGACATAAGATACCAAGAGACCCAGTACTTC
TRBJ2-7,TRBV11-2,TRBD2,.,CASSFETGGRASEQYF,TGTGCCAGCAGCTTTGAGACGGGCGGGAGGGCTTCCGAGCAGTACTTC
TRBJ2-1,TRBV18,.,.,CASLDSSSYNEQFF,TGTGCCAGCTTAGACAGTAGCTCCTACAATGAGCAGTTCTTC
TRBJ2-7,TRBV7-9,.,.,CASSSGLLPSPYEQYF,TGTGCCAGCAGCTCCGGACTACTCCCTTCCCCCTACGAGCAGTACTTC
TRBJ2-1,TRBV5-4,TRBD2,.,CASSLTGLAVNEQFF,TGTGCCAGCAGCTTGACGGGACTAGCGGTCAATGAGCAGTTCTTC
TRBJ2-7,TRBV4-1,TRBD2,.,CASSQAGLAGYEQYF,TGCGCCAGCAGCCAAGCGGGACTAGCCGGATACGAGCAGTACTTC
TRBJ2-7,TRBV28,.,.,CASSPAYEQYF,TGTGCCAGCAGTCCCGCGTACGAGCAGTACTTC
TRBJ2-3,TRBV7-9,.,.,CASRAGNPDTQYF,TGTGCCAGCAGGGCAGGGAACCCAGATACGCAGTATTTT
TRBJ2-5,TRBV28,.,.,CASSLRVLIETQYF,TGTGCCAGCAGTTTAAGGGTTTTAATAGAGACCCAGTACTTC
TRBJ2-7,TRBV18,.,.,CASSPNLRGPSYEQYF,TGTGCCAGCTCACCAAATTTGAGGGGACCATCCTACGAGCAGTACTTC
TRBJ2-5,TRBV11-3,.,.,CASSQAAETQYF,TGTGCCAGCAGCCAGGCGGCAGAGACCCAGTACTTC